This TCR beta chain appears in the sequencing data of a study of blood T cells in healthy people across ages. With regard to this clonotype: Its antigen is unknown.

A second PCR of about 7 to 12 cycles used a sample-barcoded 5' primer and a J-beta primer mix. TCRdb independently ran MiXCR on the 5' RACE reads; one entry per CDR3 protein. The sample yields about 1.8 million distinct CDR3 sequences, roughly 52% seen once. Study-wide results and limits: Observed TCR beta diversity per million T cells went down as age went up. This fall followed a roughly linear course with age.

The germline CDR1 and CDR2 sequences are SQVTM and ANQGSEA. The V segment lost 7 bases and the J segment 4 bases; nucleotides outside the gene matches: 11. This CDR3 has 14 residues. The TCR sequence derives from a woman in her forties in good health. The source material was blood. The chain has TRBV29-1 and TRBJ2-3; 7 nucleotides line up with TRBD2. The CDR3 sequence: CSAGGAGRPDTQYF. The CDR3 DNA reads as TGCAGCGCCGGAGGAGCGGGGAGGCCAGATACGCAGTATTTT.